These 27 T cell receptor beta chains were sequenced from one sample in a study of T cells in Graves' hyperthyroidism and ophthalmopathy. Researchers took RNA transcripts and amplified the TCR beta CDR3 regions from them. HTBI primers drove first-round RT-PCR of the TCR CDR3. TCRdb re-analysed the multiplex PCR reads in MiXCR, keeping a single row per CDR3 protein. This sample has hundreds of thousands of distinct CDR3 sequences; 15% occur once, and the top ten carry approximately 29%. The sample consisted of blood. The receptors here all came from a woman aged 25-40 years with Graves' hyperthyroidism.

This clonotype was recorded many times. This chain joins TRBV6-1 and TRBJ2-7; 7 bases agree with TRBD2. The CDR3 has 14 amino acids. Germline V gene lookup returns CDR1 MNHNS and CDR2 SASEGT. V gave up 6 bases and J gave up 2 bases; unmatched junction bases: 7. The CDR3 loop is CASREASGTYEQYF. Here the CDR3 DNA reads TGTGCCAGCAGAGAGGCTAGCGGAACCTACGAGCAGTACTTC.

The sample holds a few counts of this clonotype. The J gene is TRBJ2-2, the V gene TRBV14, with D unclear. V lost 0 bases and J 7 bases, leaving 9 bases between the germline ends. This CDR3 has 14 residues. Germline values: CDR1 SGHDN, CDR2 FVKESK. CDR3 loop: CASSQESRRGELFF. For the CDR3, the DNA is TGTGCCAGCAGCCAAGAATCCAGACGCGGGGAGCTGTTTTTT. The variable domain in full, with the rest retrieved from reference TRBV14 and TRBJ2-2, is EAGVTQFPSHSVIEKGQTVTLRCDPISGHDNLYWYRRVMGKEIKFLLHFVKESKQDESGMPNNRFLAERTGGTYSTLKVQPAELEDSGVYFCASSQESRRGELFFGEGSRLTVL.

This clonotype was counted ten times or more. V gene TRBV30 combines with J gene TRBJ2-5, with 9 bases aligning to TRBD1. The CDR3 is 15 amino acids. Germline CDR1 and CDR2: GTSNPN and SVGIG (reference sequence). Trimming removed 2 bases from V and 5 bases from J; junction bases left unmatched: 9. CDR3 bases: TGTGCCTGGAGTCCCGGACAGGGGAAGTTGGAGACCCAGTACTTC. It yields the protein CAWSPGQGKLETQYF.

The table lists this clonotype with a few counts. The CDR3 loop is CASSQTGGSYEQYF. The CDR3 nucleotides read TGCGCCAGCAGCCAGACAGGGGGATCCTACGAGCAGTACTTC. The chain carries TRBV4-1 and TRBJ2-7; 9 bases are shared with TRBD1. Germline CDR1 reads MGHRA; CDR2 reads YSYEKL. CDR3 length: 14 amino acids. V lost 3 bases, J lost 1 base, and 1 base stayed unmatched.

J is TRBJ1-5 and V is TRBV27; D is possibly TRBD1 (5 bases). This CDR3 contains 16 residues. Germline lookup yields CDR1 MNHEY and CDR2 SMNVEV (reference sequence). V was pared by 6 bases and J by 4 bases, with 19 bases between. The CDR3: CASSGPGTDANQPQHF. The CDR3 bases are TGTGCCAGCAGCGGCCCCGGGACGGACGCGAATCAGCCCCAGCATTTT.

This clonotype was counted many times. The chain links TRBV12-3 or TRBV12-4 to TRBJ2-1; no clear D. Trimming shortened V by 5 bases and J by 8 bases, and 13 bases separated the two germline ends. The CDR3 runs to 13 residues. The CDR3 is CASSLEFVDEQFF. Here the CDR3 DNA reads TGTGCCAGCAGTCTGGAGTTCGTAGATGAGCAGTTCTTC.

This clonotype was counted only a few times. The CDR3 nucleotides read TGTGCCAGCAGCCTATCACTAGCGGGGGGACAAGCAGAGTTCTTC. It translates to CASSLSLAGGQAEFF. The chain is built from TRBV7-2 and TRBJ2-1; the match to TRBD2 covers 12 bases. With 5 bases clipped from V and 14 bases from J, the junction kept 13 bases outside the gene matches. The length of the CDR3 is 15 residues. Germline assignment: CDR1 SGHTA and CDR2 FQGNSA.

The V and J genes are TRBV28 and TRBJ1-5, with D maybe TRBD1 (6 bases). The CDR3 consists of 15 residues. Germline V gene lookup returns CDR1 MDHEN and CDR2 SYDVKM. Trimming removed 1 base from V and 13 bases from J, with 20 bases in between. CDR3 DNA: TGTGCCAGCAGTTTATCAATCGGGGGGGCCAGCGAACAGCATTTT. This codes for CASSLSIGGASEQHF.

In this sample, this clonotype turned up a few times. The V call is TRBV20-1, the J call TRBJ2-5, with 10 bases fitting TRBD2. Germline CDR1 and CDR2: DFQATT and SNEGSKA (reference sequence). V shed 6 bases and J 0 bases; nucleotides not matched to a gene: 4. The CDR3 totals 14 residues. The CDR3 loop reads CSAERGGNQETQYF. CDR3 nucleotide sequence: TGCAGTGCCGAGCGGGGGGGGAACCAAGAGACCCAGTACTTC.

There are many counts of this clonotype. The chain recombines TRBV7-9 with TRBJ2-5; TRBD2 aligns across 8 bases. This CDR3 contains 14 residues. Germline loops: CDR1 SEHNR, CDR2 FQNEAQ (reference sequence). The J segment lost 2 bases and the V segment lost 4 bases, leaving 3 bases of the junction unmatched. CDR3 region: CASSSGGGQETQYF. The CDR3 DNA reads as TGTGCCAGCAGCTCCGGGGGGGGGCAAGAGACCCAGTACTTC.

On this clonotype: A much larger clone sits a single nucleotide away, making a read error possible. The chain links TRBV6-5 to TRBJ2-2, with D possibly TRBD2 on 5 matching bases. Germline V gene lookup returns CDR1 MNHEY and CDR2 SVGAGI. The V end lost 2 bases, the J end lost 1 base, and 11 bases lay between the germline ends. The CDR3 contains 16 residues. The CDR3 region has the DNA TGTGCCAGCAGTTACGTCGCTAGCAGGAACACCGGGGAGCTGTTTTTT. Its protein product is CASSYVASRNTGELFF.

This rearrangement joins TRBV6-1 to TRBJ1-6, with a tentative D call TRBD1 (5 bases). CDR1 and CDR2 from the germline V gene are MNHNS and SASEGT. The CDR3 extends over 15 amino acids. Trimming removed 6 bases at V and 0 bases at J, with 9 bases between. DNA for the CDR3: TGTGCCAGCAGACAGGATAGCTCCTATAATTCACCCCTCCACTTT. Translation gives CASRQDSSYNSPLHF.

The chain couples TRBV7-3 to TRBJ2-1; D remains unclear. Trimming removed 0 bases from V and 5 bases from J, with 11 bases in between. Germline V CDR1 and CDR2: SGHTA, FQGTGA. The length of the CDR3 is 15 residues. As DNA, the CDR3 is TGTGCCAGCAGCTTAACCCCGGACGGTGACAATGAGCAGTTCTTC. Translation gives CASSLTPDGDNEQFF.

This clonotype has ten or more counts. This chain links TRBV12-5 with TRBJ2-3, with D perhaps given as TRBD1 or TRBD2 (5 bases each). The germline V and J ends were trimmed by 3 bases and 5 bases, with 12 bases remaining between them. The CDR3 is 14 residues long. Germline CDR1 is LGHNT and CDR2 is FRNRAP. In DNA form, the CDR3 reads TGTGCTAGTGGTTTTGGCCGGGACGGAGATACGCAGTATTTT. Encoded protein: CASGFGRDGDTQYF. Full variable domain (missing parts from reference TRBV12-5 and TRBJ2-3): DARVTQTPRHKVTEMGQEVTMRCQPILGHNTVFWYRQTMMQGLELLAYFRNRAPLDDSGMPKDRFSAEMPDATLATLKIQPSEPRDSAVYFCASGFGRDGDTQYFGPGTRLTVL.

This clonotype has only a few counts. The chain is built from TRBV18 and TRBJ1-3; the D gene is possibly TRBD1 (6 bases). Trimming cost V 5 bases and J 0 bases, with 11 bases left between them. CDR3 size: 15 residues. Per germline, CDR1 KGHSH and CDR2 LQKENI. The CDR3 loop is CASSSDSLSGNTIYF. CDR3 DNA: TGTGCCAGCTCATCGGACAGTCTCTCTGGAAACACCATATATTTT.

The table lists this clonotype with many counts. In DNA, the CDR3 is TGTGCCTGGAGTCCCCAGATCAAGTCCGAAGCTTTCTTT. It is translated as CAWSPQIKSEAFF. The genes are TRBV30 and TRBJ1-1; unclear D gene. Trimming stripped 2 bases from V and 8 bases from J, with 15 bases between. Germline assignment: CDR1 GTSNPN and CDR2 SVGIG (reference sequence). The CDR3 totals 13 residues.

Ten or more counts support this clonotype. This sequence joins TRBV2 and TRBJ1-5, with D perhaps TRBD1 (6 bases). V was shortened by 4 bases and J by 5 bases, with 9 bases between the two germline ends. This CDR3 has 13 residues. Germline loops: CDR1 SNHLY, CDR2 FYNNEI. The CDR3 region has the DNA TGTGCCAGCAGTGGGACAGATTATCAGCCCCAGCATTTT. Translated, it gives CASSGTDYQPQHF.

The V gene is TRBV20-1, the J gene TRBJ2-2, with 8 bases aligning to TRBD2. The germline CDR1 and CDR2 sequences are DFQATT and SNEGSKA (reference sequence). The V gene end was trimmed by 4 bases and the J gene end by 2 bases; junction bases not matched to a gene: 3. CDR3 size: 14 residues. The DNA of the CDR3 is TGCAGTGCTACCGGGAGGGCAAACACCGGGGAGCTGTTTTTT. Its translation: CSATGRANTGELFF.

This clonotype was observed a few times. The gene calls are TRBV4-1 and TRBJ1-5; D call uncertain. CDR1 and CDR2 from the germline V gene are MGHRA and YSYEKL. V lost 3 bases, J lost 7 bases, and 10 bases lay in between. The CDR3 spans 13 residues. The CDR3 here is CASSQNHEQPQHF. DNA for the CDR3: TGCGCCAGCAGCCAGAACCACGAGCAGCCCCAGCATTTT.

The chain links TRBV7-2 to TRBJ2-7; the D gene is possibly TRBD1 (5 bases). In germline, CDR1 is SGHTA, CDR2 FQGNSA. Trimming took off 4 bases at V and 0 bases at J, with 10 bases between the two ends. This CDR3 region has 14 residues. The CDR3 nucleotides read TGTGCCAGCAGCTCATTTCAGGGCTCCTACGAGCAGTACTTC. This codes for CASSSFQGSYEQYF.

This clonotype occurred many times. The J gene is TRBJ2-2, the V gene TRBV18; 7 bases align to TRBD1. With V trimmed by 4 bases and J by 0 bases, 8 bases remained unmatched. CDR3 length: 17 residues. From germline, CDR1 is KGHSH and CDR2 LQKENI. For the CDR3, the DNA is TGTGCCAGCTCACAACGGGGACAGCTCGCGAACACCGGGGAGCTGTTTTTT. It codes for CASSQRGQLANTGELFF.

The chain uses TRBV19 and TRBJ2-3, with 8 nucleotides matching TRBD2. This CDR3 is 14 amino acids long. CDR1 LNHDA and CDR2 SQIVND come from the germline V gene (reference sequence). V trimming: 7 bases; J trimming: 3 bases; junction bases outside the gene matches: 6. The CDR3 reads CASTAGAGTDTQYF. The CDR3 DNA reads as TGTGCCAGTACAGCGGGGGCCGGGACAGATACGCAGTATTTT.

On this clonotype itself: This may stem from a read error, because a much larger clone lies one nucleotide away. This rearrangement joins TRBV24-1 to TRBJ1-4, with D uncertain. Germline V gene sequence: CDR1 KGHDR, CDR2 SFDVKD. CDR3 size: 14 residues. The CDR3 coding sequence is TGTGCCACCAGTGATGGAGTCGCTAATGGAAAACTGTTTTTT. Translating gives CATSDGVANGKLFF.

As regards this clonotype: This may come from a read error, since a much larger clone is one base off. This chain links TRBV28 with TRBJ1-2; D may be TRBD1 (6 bases). The CDR3 length is 11 residues. Germline-derived CDR1 and CDR2 are MDHEN and SYDVKM. The chain's CDR3 is CAIEQGGGYAF. The CDR3 DNA sequence: TGTGCCATCGAACAGGGAGGCGGCTACGCCTTC.

This clonotype was seen at least ten times. This chain connects TRBV20-1 to TRBJ2-7; weak D call: TRBD2 (5 bases). The CDR3 has 14 residues. CDR1 DFQATT and CDR2 SNEGSKA come from the germline V gene (reference sequence). The V end was cut by 1 base, the J end by 2 bases, with 12 bases between. This CDR3 reads CSARVQRRAYEQYF. The CDR3 region has the DNA TGCAGTGCTAGAGTACAACGGCGGGCCTACGAGCAGTACTTC.

The J gene is TRBJ2-7, the V gene TRBV5-4, with D tentatively TRBD1 (7 bases). The CDR3 spans 14 residues. Germline V gives CDR1 SGHNT, CDR2 YYREEE (reference sequence). V was cut by 6 bases and J by 5 bases, with 18 bases left in between. The chain's CDR3 is CASTSQGEADEQYF. The DNA of the CDR3 is TGTGCCAGCACCTCGCAGGGGGAGGCAGACGAGCAGTACTTC.

This clonotype was recorded many times. This rearrangement joins TRBV20-1 to TRBJ1-1, with D uncertain. The CDR3 is 12 residues long. Germline CDR1 reads DFQATT; CDR2 reads SNEGSKA (reference sequence). With 2 bases removed from V and 3 bases from J, the gap between germline ends came to 7 bases. The CDR3 region is CSARQMDTEAFF. The CDR3 nucleotides read TGCAGTGCTAGACAGATGGACACTGAAGCTTTCTTT.